Listed here are 12 T cell receptor beta chains from one sample, sequenced in a study of T cell repertoires in cytomegalovirus infection (dated by TCRdb to the late 2010s). TCRdb records Illumina HiSeq 1500 as the sequencer. TCRdb reran the public reads through fastp at Q25 and MiXCR, keeping productive beta chains. Each CDR3 protein gets just one entry, which takes the most common genes and DNA from the rows behind it. This sample holds hundreds of thousands of distinct CDR3 sequences; roughly 35% were observed only once. The ten largest clones represent about 2.8% of the sample. Source material: PBMCs. The receptors come from a human donor in good health (CMV status not recorded). Some clones in this sample may be carry-over from other donors' samples.

This clonotype was seen repeatedly, ten times or more. CDR3: CASSLSRPKESGNEKLFF. The CDR3 DNA sequence: TGTGCCAGCAGCTTATCCCGGCCGAAGGAGTCGGGGAATGAAAAACTGTTTTTT. The chain has TRBV7-6 and TRBJ1-4, with unresolved D. Germline V gene data show CDR1 as SGHVS and CDR2 as FNYEAQ. Trimming stripped 2 bases from V and 5 bases from J, with 21 bases between. The length of the CDR3 is 18 residues. The complete variable domain, with remaining parts taken from reference TRBV7-6 and TRBJ1-4, reads GAGVSQSPRYKVTKRGQDVALRCDPISGHVSLYWYRQALGQGPEFLTYFNYEAQQDKSGLPNDRFSAERPEGSISTLTIQRTEQRDSAMYRCASSLSRPKESGNEKLFFGSGTQLSVL.

Details on this clonotype: The missing conserved phenylalanine or tryptophan at the end of this CDR3 makes a read error likely. CDR3 sequence (DNA): TGTGCCAGCAGCTTCGCCGGGTCGGGCGAGCAGTACTTA. Translating it yields CASSFAGSGEQYL. This rearrangement joins TRBV5-6 to TRBJ2-7; D is unresolved. Germline CDR1 is SGHDT and CDR2 is YYEEEE. Trimming took off 2 bases at V and 6 bases at J, with 12 bases between the two ends. This CDR3 contains 13 residues.

The V and J genes are TRBV28 and TRBJ2-1; D ambiguous. CDR3 length equals 14 residues. CDR1 is MDHEN and CDR2 is SYDVKM in the germline V gene. Trimming cost V 6 bases and J 1 base, with 10 bases left between them. The CDR3 spells CASRASGSYNEQFF. CDR3 coding DNA: TGTGCCAGCAGAGCGTCCGGATCCTACAATGAGCAGTTCTTC.

This chain connects TRBV28 to TRBJ1-2; unclear D gene. CDR1 is MDHEN and CDR2 is SYDVKM in the germline V gene. V was clipped by 2 bases and J by 6 bases, with 22 bases between them. The CDR3 is 17 amino acids. The CDR3 sequence: CASSLVERLGHGHGYTF. The DNA for the CDR3 is TGTGCCAGCAGTTTAGTAGAACGCCTAGGCCATGGGCATGGCTACACCTTC.

In regard to this clonotype: Without the conserved terminal phenylalanine or tryptophan, this CDR3 likely stems from a read error. Because the CDR3's place on the DNA is in doubt, the DNA is left out and the CDR3 is given as listed by TCRdb. The CDR3 reads CASTGRGLAGQLL. The chain joins TRBV19 to TRBJ2-1; TRBD2, the D gene given by the table, was not confirmed from the DNA. The CDR3 totals 13 residues, both ends included. The germline gives CDR1 LNHDA, CDR2 SQIVND (reference sequence).

This clonotype was seen ten or more times. The J gene is TRBJ2-7, the V gene TRBV7-8, with D tentatively TRBD2 (6 bases). The germline CDR1 and CDR2 sequences are SGHVS and FQNEAQ. Trimming stripped 0 bases from V and 0 bases from J, with 12 bases between. The CDR3 extends over 16 amino acids. The CDR3 coding sequence is TGTGCCAGCAGCTTAGCGCTGGCCGGGAGCTCCTACGAGCAGTACTTC. Its protein is CASSLALAGSSYEQYF. Full variable domain (rest looked up from reference TRBV7-8 and TRBJ2-7): GAGVSQSPRYKVAKRGQDVALRCDPISGHVSLFWYQQALGQGPEFLTYFQNEAQLDKSGLPSDRFFAERPEGSVSTLKIQRTQQEDSAVYLCASSLALAGSSYEQYFGPGTRLTVT.

This sequence joins TRBV5-5 and TRBJ2-3; D might be TRBD2 (5 bases). The V end was cut by 3 bases, the J end by 4 bases, with 15 bases between. The CDR3 covers 15 residues. In germline, CDR1 is SGHKS, CDR2 YYEKEE (reference sequence). The CDR3 DNA reads as TGTGCCAGCAGCTCCCTTCCTTCGCGGGCAGATACGCAGTATTTT. Translating gives CASSSLPSRADTQYF.

The chain couples TRBV28 to TRBJ1-6; 8 positions match TRBD1. Germline-derived CDR1 and CDR2 are MDHEN and SYDVKM. The ends lost 5 bases at V and 10 bases at J; junction bases unmatched: 22. The length of the CDR3 is 19 residues. The chain's CDR3 is CASSPQLFRDRYQGSPLHF. The CDR3 DNA sequence: TGTGCCAGCAGTCCACAGCTGTTCCGGGACAGGTACCAGGGGTCACCCCTCCACTTT.

This clonotype was picked up a small number of times. The rearrangement links TRBV4-2 to TRBJ2-7; TRBD2 might be the D (5 bases). The CDR3 has 15 residues. Germline V gene lookup returns CDR1 LGHNA and CDR2 YNFKEQ. The germline V and J ends were trimmed by 0 bases and 2 bases, with 11 bases remaining between them. The CDR3, as DNA: TGTGCCAGCAGCCAAGAAAGCGGTGCTGCCTACGAGCAGTACTTC. It specifies CASSQESGAAYEQYF.

Notes on this clonotype: Its ends do not fully match the called genes, so a read error is possible. The rearrangement joins TRBV4-2 to TRBJ1-2; D is uncertain. This CDR3 comprises 13 residues. Germline-derived CDR1 and CDR2 are LGHNA and YNFKEQ. CDR3: CSSSPPGNYGYTF. In DNA form, the CDR3 reads TGTTCCAGCAGCCCCCCCGGGAACTATGGCTACACCTTC.

Regarding this clonotype: This may come from a read error, since a much larger clone is one base off. The genes are TRBV7-2 and TRBJ2-5; 7 nucleotides line up with TRBD2. Germline assignment: CDR1 SGHTA and CDR2 FQGNSA. This CDR3 is 15 amino acids long. The CDR3 spells CASSLLAAFQETHYF. CDR3 DNA: TGTGCCAGCAGCTTACTAGCGGCCTTCCAAGAGACCCATTACTTC.

This clonotype turned up a few times. The CDR3 loop is CASSIESRDKPQHF. The CDR3 bases are TGTGCCAGTAGTATAGAGAGCCGGGACAAACCCCAGCATTTT. The chain joins TRBV19 to TRBJ1-5; D perhaps matches TRBD1 (6 bases). Per germline, CDR1 LNHDA and CDR2 SQIVND (reference sequence). The CDR3 is made up of 14 amino acids. V dropped 0 bases and J dropped 10 bases, with 13 bases sitting between them.